These T cell receptor beta chains were read from a single sample in a study of spatial heterogeneity in lung cancer. One entry per CDR3 protein results from TCRdb running MiXCR on the 5' RACE reads. The sample carries about 38,000 distinct CDR3 sequences, 6% to 8% recorded once. The material was PBMCs, obtained at surgery. These receptors all come from a male donor with early-stage non-small cell lung cancer. Both conserved end residues are trimmed from each CDR3. The order of the fields is V gene, CDR3 length, clone size, J gene, D gene, CDR3 protein. A D gene is named only where the DNA matches it firmly. Where a row states a size, it is once, few, many or the class of an expanded clone; other rows omit it.

TRBV6-5,12,many,TRBJ2-7,TRBD1,ASSGTGAHYEQY
TRBV7-9,12,-,TRBJ1-1,TRBD1,ASSPGQGGTEAF
TRBV20-1,14,many,TRBJ2-7,TRBD2,SATKLSLAGTYEQY
TRBV6-2/TRBV6-3,12,medium-sized,TRBJ1-5,TRBD1,ATQGEYSNQPQH
TRBV12-3/TRBV12-4,12,-,TRBJ1-1,-,ASSGDQVNTEAF
TRBV29-1,11,-,TRBJ1-6,TRBD1,SVSTGVDSPLH
TRBV20-1,11,many,TRBJ1-4,-,SAPGGTNEKLF
TRBV11-2,12,medium-sized,TRBJ2-3,-,ASSLSGGTDTQY
TRBV6-5,13,-,TRBJ1-2,TRBD1,ASRKQGVPPYGYT
TRBV3-1,11,-,TRBJ1-4,-,ASNSAFDEGLF
TRBV7-6,14,many,TRBJ2-2,-,ASSSQYITGPRELF
TRBV20-1,12,-,TRBJ1-5,-,SAPNGEGNQPQH
TRBV3-1,12,many,TRBJ1-5,-,ASSRAGDNQPQH
TRBV4-3,11,many,TRBJ2-3,-,ASSQDSGDTQY
TRBV6-1,12,few,TRBJ2-3,-,ASSGASGTDTQY
TRBV5-1,15,-,TRBJ1-1,TRBD1,ASSFAYTGGPNTEAF
TRBV29-1,11,many,TRBJ2-2,-,SGSVANTGELF
TRBV2,13,few,TRBJ1-5,-,ASSEARSYNQPQH